These 29 T cell receptor beta chains share one sample of origin, sequenced in a study of molecular identifiers for immune sequencing clone quantification. One entry per CDR3 protein results from TCRdb running MiXCR on the PCR reads. This table holds about 510,000 distinct CDR3 sequences, around 23% found once. Source material: naive CD8+ T cells from blood, with Jurkat cell RNA spiked in. Sample subset: FACS-sorted CD8+CD4-CCR7+CD45RA+ naive T cells. The receptors shown here come from a human donor in good health. Some libraries in this study had Jurkat cell RNA spiked in.

CDR3 in amino acids: CATSDSLRRNTGELFF. The CDR3, as DNA: TGTGCCACCAGTGATTCCCTTAGGAGAAACACCGGGGAGCTGTTTTTT. The V call is TRBV24-1, the J call TRBJ2-2; D not resolved. The germline V and J ends were trimmed by 2 bases and 2 bases, with 11 bases remaining between them. Germline loops: CDR1 KGHDR, CDR2 SFDVKD. The CDR3 is 16 amino acids.

The chain combines TRBV28 with TRBJ2-5; 10 bases map to TRBD1. Trimming at V came to 4 bases and at J to 5 bases, leaving 7 bases not matched to a gene. The CDR3 consists of 15 residues. From germline, CDR1 is MDHEN and CDR2 SYDVKM. Here the CDR3 reads CASSSRQGARETQYF. The CDR3 region has the DNA TGTGCCAGCAGTTCCCGACAGGGGGCGAGGGAGACCCAGTACTTC.

Concerning this clonotype: Just one base apart from a much larger clone, this may be a read error. The chain joins TRBV7-9 to TRBJ1-1; D is undetermined. Germline V gene data show CDR1 as SEHNR and CDR2 as FQNEAQ (reference sequence). This CDR3 region has 15 residues. Trimming took 5 bases from V and 3 from J, leaving 16 bases between them. The CDR3 DNA reads TGTGCCAGCAGCACCGAGACGGTCGAAGACACTGAAGCTTTCTTT. It is translated as CASSTETVEDTEAFF.

The rearrangement links TRBV12-3 or TRBV12-4 to TRBJ2-1, with 12 nucleotides matching TRBD1. V was pared by 8 bases and J by 7 bases, with 9 bases of the junction left unmatched. This CDR3 is built from 15 residues. This chain's CDR3 is CASGSGQGARNEQFF. For the CDR3, the DNA is TGTGCCAGCGGCTCGGGACAGGGGGCTAGGAATGAGCAGTTCTTC.

This clonotype was picked up a small number of times. The CDR3 loop is CASQGEPPSYNEQFF. The CDR3 nucleotides are TGTGCCTCCCAGGGGGAGCCGCCCTCCTACAATGAGCAGTTCTTC. The rearrangement joins TRBV30 to TRBJ2-1; 7 nucleotides match TRBD1. The germline V gene encodes CDR1 GTSNPN and CDR2 SVGIG (reference sequence). This CDR3 contains 15 residues. After removal of 7 bases from V and 0 bases from J, the junction contained 9 bases not matched to a gene.

This clonotype appeared a few times. A much larger clone differs from this one at a single base, so this may be a read error. V gene TRBV5-5 combines with J gene TRBJ2-6; D might be TRBD1 (6 bases). CDR1 and CDR2 (germline): SGHKS, YYEKEE (reference sequence). Trimming shortened V by 4 bases and J by 0 bases, and 20 bases separated the two germline ends. The CDR3 spans 19 residues. This CDR3 is CASSGYWGRGHSGANVLTF. CDR3 bases: TGTGCCAGCAGCGGTTATTGGGGCAGGGGCCACTCTGGGGCCAACGTCCTGACTTTC.

About this clonotype itself: A read error may explain this, as a much larger clone is one base away. This rearrangement joins TRBV7-9 to TRBJ2-7; no reliable D call. This CDR3 has 14 amino acids. CDR1 is SEHNR, CDR2 FQNEAQ, per germline (reference sequence). CDR3 sequence: CASSLESRSSEQYF. For the CDR3, the DNA is TGTGCCAGCAGCTTAGAGAGTCGGTCCTCCGAGCAGTACTTC.

This clonotype was picked up a small number of times. The V gene is TRBV29-1, the J gene TRBJ2-7; TRBD2 agrees at 8 bases. V lost 0 bases and J lost 2; bases outside the gene matches: 9. The length of the CDR3 is 16 residues. Germline V gives CDR1 SQVTM, CDR2 ANQGSEA. The chain's CDR3 is CSVEDRSTSATYEQYF. Here the CDR3 DNA reads TGCAGCGTTGAAGATCGATCGACTAGCGCCACCTACGAGCAGTACTTC.

This clonotype was recorded many times. The rearrangement joins TRBV5-4 to TRBJ2-5; no firm D call. This CDR3 spans 12 amino acids. Trimming removed 2 bases from V and 4 bases from J, with 6 bases in between. Germline CDR1 SGHNT, CDR2 YYREEE (reference sequence). CDR3 protein: CASSFNIETQYF. DNA of the CDR3: TGTGCCAGCAGCTTCAATATAGAGACCCAGTACTTC. Full variable domain (rest looked up from reference TRBV5-4 and TRBJ2-5): ETGVTQSPTHLIKTRGQQVTLRCSSQSGHNTVSWYQQALGQGPQFIFQYYREEENGRGNFPPRFSGLQFPNYSSELNVNALELDDSALYLCASSFNIETQYFGPGTRLLVL.

This clonotype was seen more than once but under ten times. The rearrangement links TRBV27 to TRBJ2-4; D call uncertain. There are 16 residues in the CDR3. The germline V gene encodes CDR1 MNHEY and CDR2 SMNVEV (reference sequence). V was pared by 6 bases and J by 0 bases, with 15 bases between. This CDR3 is CASSPWAVLAKNIQYF. The DNA for the CDR3 is TGTGCCAGCAGCCCCTGGGCAGTCCTAGCCAAAAACATTCAGTACTTC.

This clonotype has a count of ten or more. The V and J genes are TRBV27 and TRBJ2-1; possibly TRBD2 for D (6 bases). The CDR3 extends over 14 amino acids. Germline values: CDR1 MNHEY, CDR2 SMNVEV (reference sequence). Trimming shortened V by 5 bases and J by 3 bases, and 11 bases separated the two germline ends. CDR3 DNA: TGTGCCAGCAGTCCCGGGACTGGCTACAATGAGCAGTTCTTC. Protein sequence: CASSPGTGYNEQFF.

This clonotype was detected a few times. The chain links TRBV20-1 to TRBJ2-5, with 9 nucleotides matching TRBD2. V was pared by 1 base and J by 2 bases, with 8 bases of the junction left unmatched. The CDR3 totals 16 residues. Germline V gene lookup returns CDR1 DFQATT and CDR2 SNEGSKA (reference sequence). The CDR3 sequence: CSARVRRGGPQETQYF. In DNA, the CDR3 is TGCAGTGCTAGAGTAAGGCGGGGGGGACCGCAAGAGACCCAGTACTTC.

Note on this clonotype: The conserved phenylalanine or tryptophan normally closing the CDR3 is absent here, so this likely arose from a read error. The chain recombines TRBV4-3 with TRBJ1-6, with D unclear. The CDR3 extends over 17 amino acids. Trimming stripped 0 bases from V and 0 bases from J, with 9 bases between. Germline CDR1 and CDR2: LGHNA and YSLEER. The CDR3 DNA is TGCGCCAGCAGCCAAGATCACCCAAGCTCCTATAATTCACCCCTCCACTCT. Encoded protein: CASSQDHPSSYNSPLHS.

This clonotype was recorded at least ten times. In nucleotides, the CDR3 is TGTGCCAGCAAACTAGCGGGAAGCTCCTACAATGAGCAGTTCTTC. This codes for CASKLAGSSYNEQFF. The chain employs TRBV11-2 and TRBJ2-1; 10 bases line up with TRBD2. The CDR3 contains 15 residues. J was trimmed by 0 bases and V by 7 bases; bases with no gene match: 3. Germline CDR1 and CDR2: SGHAT and FQNNGV.

This chain uses TRBV14 with TRBJ2-7, with TRBD2 matching over 8 bases. Germline loops: CDR1 SGHDN, CDR2 FVKESK. Losses at the gene ends were 0 bases for V and 4 bases for J; bases not matched to a gene: 11. This CDR3 region has 17 residues. The CDR3 nucleotides are TGTGCCAGCAGCCAAGATGTAGGGGCTAGCGGGCATTACGAGCAGTACTTC. It codes for CASSQDVGASGHYEQYF. Variable domain in full (rest from reference TRBV14 and TRBJ2-7): EAGVTQFPSHSVIEKGQTVTLRCDPISGHDNLYWYRRVMGKEIKFLLHFVKESKQDESGMPNNRFLAERTGGTYSTLKVQPAELEDSGVYFCASSQDVGASGHYEQYFGPGTRLTVT.

As to this clonotype: A much larger clone differs from this one at a single base, so this may be a read error. The genes are TRBV4-3 and TRBJ2-7; D gene ambiguous. Per germline, CDR1 LGHNA and CDR2 YSLEER. The CDR3 runs 14 residues. The V end lost 3 bases, the J end lost 6 bases, and 15 bases lay between the germline ends. DNA for the CDR3: TGCGCCAGCAGCCAGGGATCCACAGTGTCCGAGCAGTACTTC. Translated, it gives CASSQGSTVSEQYF.

This clonotype was counted many times. V usage is TRBV28 and J usage is TRBJ2-1; 10 bases align to TRBD2. V was clipped by 6 bases and J by 10 bases; unmatched bases: 9. This CDR3 comprises 14 residues. Germline assignment: CDR1 MDHEN and CDR2 SYDVKM. The CDR3 loop reads CASRSPSGRGEQFF. In DNA form, the CDR3 reads TGTGCCAGCAGATCGCCTAGCGGGAGAGGAGAGCAGTTCTTC.

This clonotype appeared a few times. The rearrangement links TRBV20-1 to TRBJ1-4; no definite D call. Germline V CDR1 and CDR2: DFQATT, SNEGSKA (reference sequence). Deletions cut 7 bases from V and 0 bases from J, with 6 bases between. The CDR3 has 12 residues. CDR3 sequence reads: CSVRSTNEKLFF. CDR3 DNA sequence: TGCAGTGTCAGATCAACTAATGAAAAACTGTTTTTT.

This clonotype was detected many times. V gene TRBV15 combines with J gene TRBJ2-6; possibly TRBD2 for D (5 bases). V shed 0 bases and J shed 12 bases, with 6 bases lying between them. In germline, CDR1 is LNHNV, CDR2 YYDKDF (reference sequence). This CDR3 is 12 amino acids long. CDR3 sequence (DNA): TGTGCCACCAGCAGAGATACTAGCGTCCTGACTTTC. It codes for CATSRDTSVLTF.

Turning to this clonotype: Possible read error: a much larger clone is one base away. The V and J genes are TRBV24-1 and TRBJ2-2; possible D gene TRBD1, 6 bases. CDR1 KGHDR and CDR2 SFDVKD come from the germline V gene. V was pared by 4 bases and J by 7 bases, with 12 bases between. The CDR3 has 14 amino acids. CDR3 nucleotide sequence: TGTGCCACCAGTGAACAGGGTGTCATCGGGGAGCTGTTTTTT. Protein sequence: CATSEQGVIGELFF.

This chain joins TRBV19 and TRBJ2-7, with a weak D call TRBD2 (6 bases). The germline gives CDR1 LNHDA, CDR2 SQIVND (reference sequence). Trimming took 5 bases from V and 0 from J, leaving 17 bases between them. This CDR3 is 16 amino acids long. CDR3 sequence: CASSFAGTPNSYEQYF. CDR3 sequence (DNA): TGTGCCAGTAGTTTCGCCGGGACTCCAAACTCCTACGAGCAGTACTTC.

This clonotype was observed a handful of times. The genes are TRBV18 and TRBJ2-3, with 9 bases aligning to TRBD1. The germline CDR1 and CDR2 sequences are KGHSH and LQKENI. The CDR3 covers 16 residues. V shed 1 base, J shed 3 bases, and the junction held 5 bases outside the gene matches. CDR3 residues: CASSPRPGQGTDTQYF. The DNA for the CDR3 is TGTGCCAGCTCACCACGACCGGGACAGGGTACAGATACGCAGTATTTT.

In regard to this clonotype: A single base separates this from a much larger clone, so it may be a read error. This rearrangement joins TRBV29-1 to TRBJ2-2; 7 nucleotides match TRBD1. This CDR3 region has 13 residues. In germline, CDR1 is SQVTM, CDR2 ANQGSEA. The DNA for the CDR3 is TGCAGCGTACAACAGGGGAACGCCGGGGAGCTGTTTTTT. Protein sequence: CSVQQGNAGELFF.

Comment on this clonotype: At one boundary the junction diverges from the germline segment, which might be a read error. J is TRBJ1-5 and V is TRBV6-4; TRBD1 agrees at 7 bases. CDR3 length equals 18 residues. From germline, CDR1 is MRHNA and CDR2 SNTAGT. CDR3 nucleotides: TGTGCCAGCAGTGACTCTAGTATGGCAGGGGGACGCAATCAGTCCCAGCATTTT. Protein: CASSDSSMAGGRNQSQHF.

As DNA, the CDR3 is TGTGCCTGGAGACAGCGGGAGGGCTGGGAGACCCAGTACTTC. It yields the protein CAWRQREGWETQYF. The rearrangement joins TRBV30 to TRBJ2-5; 10 nucleotides line up with TRBD2. In germline, CDR1 is GTSNPN, CDR2 SVGIG (reference sequence). The CDR3 length is 14 residues. V shed 3 bases and J 5 bases; nucleotides not matched to a gene: 6.

This clonotype was counted between two and nine times. The CDR3 nucleotides are TGTGCCAGCAGCGCCCGGACTAGCGAGGGCACAGATACGCAGTATTTT. This gives the protein CASSARTSEGTDTQYF. The chain couples TRBV7-9 to TRBJ2-3; TRBD2 aligns across 9 bases. The V segment lost 5 bases and the J segment 1 base; nucleotides outside the gene matches: 7. The germline V gene encodes CDR1 SEHNR and CDR2 FQNEAQ (reference sequence). The CDR3 sequence is 16 residues long.

This clonotype came up a few times. CDR3 sequence (DNA): TGTGCCAGCGGGGGCGGAGTCAGCACAGATACGCAGTATTTT. Its translation is CASGGGVSTDTQYF. The V and J genes are TRBV9 and TRBJ2-3, with TRBD1 as a possible D gene (6 bases). Trimming took off 7 bases at V and 0 bases at J, with 12 bases between the two ends. The CDR3 has 14 amino acids. The germline V gene has CDR1 SGDLS and CDR2 YYNGEE.

The chain recombines TRBV5-6 with TRBJ2-7, with TRBD1 identical over 8 bases. Per germline, CDR1 SGHDT and CDR2 YYEEEE. The CDR3 covers 18 residues. The J segment lost 0 bases and the V segment lost 0 bases, leaving 11 bases of the junction unmatched. The CDR3 is CASSLAPGGSSYSYEQYF. The CDR3 DNA reads TGTGCCAGCAGCTTGGCCCCAGGGGGCTCGTCTTACTCCTACGAGCAGTACTTC.

V gene TRBV28 combines with J gene TRBJ2-7; possible D gene TRBD1, 6 bases. The V end was cut by 11 bases, the J end by 3 bases, with 20 bases between. The V gene's germline CDR1 is MDHEN and CDR2 SYDVKM. The CDR3 totals 14 residues. In nucleotides, the CDR3 is TGTGCCGGGAGTGGGGGCAGGACCTACTACGAGCAGTACTTC. This codes for CAGSGGRTYYEQYF.